Below, 32 T cell receptor beta chains from the same sample are listed, as sequenced in a study of control samples from healthy donors and cancer patients. Only in-frame clones appear in the TCRdb table, and some are missing; sequencing was by immunoSEQ multiplex PCR. The top ten hold about 1.5% of the sample, which has roughly 59,000 clones, roughly 90% seen once. The sample consisted of PBMCs. These receptors came from a man aged 35 to 55 with colorectal cancer.

Concerning this clone itself: This sample includes further DNA sequences coding for the same CDR3. This rearrangement joins TRBV3-1 (or the pseudogene TRBV3-2) to TRBJ1-5; 7 nucleotides line up with TRBD1. V lost 1 base, J lost 7 bases, and 4 bases stayed unmatched. The germline CDR1 and CDR2 sequences are LGHDT and YNNKEL (reference sequence). The CDR3 length is 14 residues. The CDR3 loop reads CASSQGQGVQPQHF. The CDR3 bases are TGTGCCAGCAGCCAAGGACAGGGCGTCCAGCCCCAGCATTTT.

The chain couples TRBV7-9 to TRBJ2-1; 10 bases map to TRBD2. The CDR3 sequence is 16 residues long. V shed 5 bases, J shed 5 bases, and the junction held 9 bases outside the gene matches. Germline CDR1 SEHNR, CDR2 FQNEAQ (reference sequence). The CDR3 DNA sequence: TGTGCCAGCAGCGCACTAGCGGGGAGAGGCGACAATGAGCAGTTCTTC. It codes for CASSALAGRGDNEQFF.

This clone was seen just once. The V call is TRBV18, the J call TRBJ1-1, with 8 bases matching TRBD1. This CDR3 is built from 17 residues. Trimming removed 5 bases from V and 6 bases from J; junction bases left unmatched: 17. CDR1 and CDR2 (germline): KGHSH, LQKENI. The CDR3 here is CASSSVLGDRGLAEAFF. The CDR3 coding sequence is TGTGCCAGCTCATCAGTCCTTGGAGACAGGGGTTTGGCTGAAGCTTTCTTT.

V usage is TRBV6-2 or TRBV6-3 and J usage is TRBJ2-3; 10 bases agree with TRBD2. The CDR3 is 20 residues long. The germline V gene encodes CDR1 MNHEY and CDR2 SVGEGT. Losses at the gene ends were 2 bases for V and 9 bases for J; bases not matched to a gene: 23. DNA of the CDR3: TGTGCCAGCAGTTACGCTGGGGGGGAGCGGGGGGGCCTTGGTCGGCTAACGCAGTATTTT. Translating gives CASSYAGGERGGLGRLTQYF.

The chain recombines TRBV18 with TRBJ2-3; 7 positions agree with TRBD2. Germline values: CDR1 KGHSH, CDR2 LQKENI. This CDR3 comprises 15 residues. V lost 5 bases and J lost 4; bases outside the gene matches: 9. The CDR3 loop reads CASSGGTGGSDTQYF. The CDR3 DNA reads as TGTGCCAGCTCAGGGGGAACCGGGGGGTCAGATACGCAGTATTTT.

This rearrangement joins TRBV7-8 to TRBJ1-1; D call uncertain. The V gene lost 5 bases and the J gene lost 4 bases, with 11 bases spanning the gap. Germline-derived CDR1 and CDR2 are SGHVS and FQNEAQ. The CDR3 consists of 13 residues. The CDR3 DNA reads as TGTGCCAGCAGCCGAGTTTTGGGCACTGAAGCTTTCTTT. Residues: CASSRVLGTEAFF.

This chain links TRBV18 with TRBJ2-1; 8 nucleotides align to TRBD2. V shed 4 bases, J shed 0 bases, and the junction held 8 bases outside the gene matches. This CDR3 has 17 amino acids. CDR1 is KGHSH and CDR2 is LQKENI in the germline V gene. CDR3 loop: CASSHRVAGISYNEQFF. In DNA form, the CDR3 reads TGTGCCAGCTCACATCGGGTAGCGGGGATCTCCTACAATGAGCAGTTCTTC.

In this sample, this clone turned up once. The chain carries TRBV5-6 and TRBJ2-2, with 10 bases fitting TRBD1. This CDR3 comprises 18 residues. CDR1 and CDR2 (germline): SGHDT, YYEEEE. The V and J ends lost 0 bases and 4 bases, in that order; junction bases with no gene match: 9. The chain's CDR3 is CASSLVFSWTGGTGELFF. CDR3 DNA: TGTGCCAGCAGCTTGGTCTTTTCTTGGACAGGGGGCACCGGGGAGCTGTTTTTT. Full variable domain (rest looked up from reference TRBV5-6 and TRBJ2-2): DAGVTQSPTHLIKTRGQQVTLRCSPKSGHDTVSWYQQALGQGPQFIFQYYEEEERQRGNFPDRFSGHQFPNYSSELNVNALLLGDSALYLCASSLVFSWTGGTGELFFGEGSRLTVL.

J is TRBJ1-6 and V is TRBV2; 7 bases map to TRBD1. Germline CDR1 and CDR2: SNHLY and FYNNEI. The CDR3 runs to 13 residues. V dropped 4 bases and J dropped 10; count of bases not matched to a gene: 4. The CDR3: CASSGQGRSPLHF. The CDR3 DNA reads TGTGCCAGCAGTGGACAGGGCCGGTCACCCCTCCACTTT. The full variable domain, completed using reference TRBV2 and TRBJ1-6, is EPEVTQTPSHQVTQMGQEVILRCVPISNHLYFYWYRQILGQKVEFLVSFYNNEISEKSEIFDDQFSVERPDGSNFTLKIRSTKLEDSAMYFCASSGQGRSPLHFGNGTRLTVT.

The chain joins TRBV6-6 to TRBJ1-2; D gene uncertain. CDR3 length: 14 residues. The V end lost 0 bases, the J end lost 0 bases, and 5 bases lay between the germline ends. Per the germline V gene, CDR1 is MNHNY and CDR2 is SVGAGI (reference sequence). The CDR3 sequence is CASSYSDANYGYTF. Here the CDR3 DNA reads TGTGCCAGCAGTTACTCCGACGCTAACTATGGCTACACCTTC.

The J gene is TRBJ1-5, the V gene TRBV3-1 (or the pseudogene TRBV3-2); D is possibly TRBD1 (6 bases). V lost 3 bases, J lost 0 bases, and 9 bases lay in between. Germline V gene sequence: CDR1 LGHDT, CDR2 YNNKEL (reference sequence). This CDR3 contains 15 residues. The CDR3 DNA sequence: TGTGCCAGCAGCCAGGCAGGGGTTAGCAATCAGCCCCAGCATTTT. This encodes CASSQAGVSNQPQHF.

The chain couples TRBV3-1 (or the pseudogene TRBV3-2) to TRBJ2-3; D remains unclear. V was shortened by 4 bases and J by 6 bases, with 8 bases between the two germline ends. The CDR3 is made up of 12 amino acids. The germline CDR1 and CDR2 sequences are LGHDT and YNNKEL (reference sequence). The CDR3, as DNA: TGTGCCAGCAGCCTAATCTCCGATACGCAGTATTTT. This gives the protein CASSLISDTQYF.

The chain couples TRBV2 to TRBJ1-5; TRBD1 is a possible D gene (6 bases). The V gene's germline CDR1 is SNHLY and CDR2 FYNNEI. CDR3 length: 14 residues. The V gene lost 6 bases and the J gene lost 4 bases, with 13 bases spanning the gap. The DNA of the CDR3 is TGTGCCAGCAGGGTTGGGGGCCAGAATCAGCCCCAGCATTTT. It codes for CASRVGGQNQPQHF.

Concerning this clone: Distinct nucleotide sequences in the sample also encode this CDR3. V and J are TRBV29-1 and TRBJ1-5, with 7 bases fitting TRBD1. CDR3 size: 14 residues. Looked up from germline, CDR1 is SQVTM and CDR2 is ANQGSEA. The V gene end was trimmed by 4 bases and the J gene end by 3 bases; junction bases not matched to a gene: 6. In nucleotides, the CDR3 is TGCAGCGTTGCCGGGACAGATCCCAATCAGCCCCAGCATTTT. It encodes CSVAGTDPNQPQHF.

The chain couples TRBV19 to TRBJ1-1; perhaps TRBD1 as D (5 bases). This CDR3 region has 15 residues. V was cut by 2 bases and J by 4 bases, with 14 bases left in between. Germline V gene sequence: CDR1 LNHDA, CDR2 SQIVND (reference sequence). The CDR3 is CASSIFGGEGTEAFF. DNA of the CDR3: TGTGCCAGTAGTATATTCGGGGGTGAGGGCACTGAAGCTTTCTTT.

CDR3 in amino acids: CASGRGGLTEAFF. The CDR3 DNA reads TGCGCCAGCGGGAGGGGAGGACTCACTGAAGCTTTCTTT. The chain joins TRBV5-1 to TRBJ1-1, with D perhaps matching TRBD1 (5 bases). This CDR3 contains 13 residues. V lost 7 bases, J lost 4 bases, and 14 bases lay in between. Germline V CDR1 and CDR2: SGHRS, YFSETQ.

For this clone: Other DNA sequences in this sample translate to the same CDR3. As DNA, the CDR3 is TGTGCCTGGAGTGTAAGTAGCACAGATACGCAGTATTTT. Its translation: CAWSVSSTDTQYF. The rearrangement links TRBV30 to TRBJ2-3; D is undetermined. The germline V gene has CDR1 GTSNPN and CDR2 SVGIG (reference sequence). V was pared by 0 bases and J by 0 bases, with 4 bases between. The CDR3 length is 13 residues.

This chain uses TRBV7-3 with TRBJ2-5; 11 bases align to TRBD2. CDR1 is SGHTA and CDR2 is FQGTGA in the germline V gene. Trimming took 7 bases from V and 2 from J; bases not matched to a gene: 6. The CDR3 extends over 15 amino acids. CDR3 sequence reads: CASNPSGGTQETQYF. In DNA form, the CDR3 reads TGTGCCAGCAACCCTAGCGGGGGGACACAAGAGACCCAGTACTTC.

The chain recombines TRBV27 with TRBJ2-6, with 7 positions matching TRBD1. Trimming at V came to 3 bases and at J to 4 bases, leaving 12 bases not matched to a gene. Germline CDR1 is MNHEY and CDR2 is SMNVEV (reference sequence). The length of the CDR3 is 18 residues. The CDR3: CASSLRQGVTSGANVLTF. Written as DNA, the CDR3 is TGTGCCAGCAGTTTGCGACAGGGAGTAACCTCGGGGGCCAACGTCCTGACTTTC.

The chain joins TRBV30 to TRBJ2-4, with D uncertain. The germline V gene encodes CDR1 GTSNPN and CDR2 SVGIG (reference sequence). V was pared by 1 base and J by 3 bases, with 16 bases between. This CDR3 spans 16 amino acids. CDR3 loop: CAWSGDWGPGKNIQYF. The CDR3 DNA reads as TGTGCCTGGAGTGGTGACTGGGGTCCTGGCAAAAACATTCAGTACTTC. Full variable domain (rest looked up from reference TRBV30 and TRBJ2-4): SQTIHQWPATLVQPVGSPLSLECTVEGTSNPNLYWYRQAAGRGLQLLFYSVGIGQISSEVPQNLSASRPQDRQFILSSKKLLLSDSGFYLCAWSGDWGPGKNIQYFGAGTRLSVL.

This clone was counted a single time. CDR3 protein: CASSSGILYTF. The CDR3 bases are TGTGCCAGCAGTTCGGGAATCCTCTACACCTTC. The rearrangement joins TRBV12-3 or TRBV12-4 to TRBJ1-2; D gene uncertain. V shed 4 bases and J shed 10 bases, with 10 bases lying between them. The CDR3 is made up of 11 amino acids.

This clone was seen just once. The rearrangement links TRBV18 to TRBJ2-3; D unresolved. CDR3 length equals 13 residues. Germline lookup yields CDR1 KGHSH and CDR2 LQKENI. V was trimmed by 5 bases and J by 0 bases, leaving 6 bases between them. The CDR3 nucleotides read TGTGCCAGCTCAGATTCTAGCACAGATACGCAGTATTTT. The encoded protein is CASSDSSTDTQYF.

CDR3 nucleotide sequence: TGCGCCAGCAGCACCGCCCCGGGGGGCGGCTACGAGCAGTACTTC. Translation: CASSTAPGGGYEQYF. The chain uses TRBV5-1 and TRBJ2-7; possibly TRBD2 for D (7 bases). V was clipped by 4 bases and J by 3 bases, with 17 bases between them. CDR1 and CDR2 (germline): SGHRS, YFSETQ. This CDR3 region has 15 residues.

V usage is TRBV9 and J usage is TRBJ2-1; D is unresolved. The CDR3 contains 16 residues. Trimming pared 2 bases from V and 0 bases from J, leaving 12 bases between. Looked up from germline, CDR1 is SGDLS and CDR2 is YYNGEE. CDR3 DNA: TGTGCCAGCAGCGTCGAAGCCTTGCTCTCCTACAATGAGCAGTTCTTC. Its translation is CASSVEALLSYNEQFF.

There are a few counts of this clone. The gene calls are TRBV20-1 and TRBJ1-1; D remains ambiguous. The germline V gene has CDR1 DFQATT and CDR2 SNEGSKA (reference sequence). V was pared by 8 bases and J by 0 bases, with 7 bases between. The CDR3 spans 11 residues. The CDR3 DNA follows: TGCAGTCAGTTCATGAACACTGAAGCTTTCTTT. Protein sequence: CSQFMNTEAFF.

The chain joins TRBV5-6 to TRBJ2-3; no clear D gene. This CDR3 contains 13 residues. V lost 4 bases and J lost 3, with 9 bases in between. Per germline, CDR1 SGHDT and CDR2 YYEEEE. CDR3 loop: CASSPPRTDTQYF. The CDR3 DNA reads as TGTGCCAGCAGCCCTCCGAGAACAGATACGCAGTATTTT. Based on the CDR3 plus reference TRBV5-6 and TRBJ2-3, the full variable domain is DAGVTQSPTHLIKTRGQQVTLRCSPKSGHDTVSWYQQALGQGPQFIFQYYEEEERQRGNFPDRFSGHQFPNYSSELNVNALLLGDSALYLCASSPPRTDTQYFGPGTRLTVL.

This clone has a single count. V gene TRBV4-2 combines with J gene TRBJ2-1, with D maybe TRBD1 (5 bases). The CDR3 has 16 amino acids. CDR1 and CDR2 from the germline V gene are LGHNA and YNFKEQ. V lost 1 base to trimming and J lost 0 bases, with 10 bases between them. In DNA form, the CDR3 reads TGTGCCAGCAGCCAAGGGACACTCCGCTCCTACAATGAGCAGTTCTTC. Its translation is CASSQGTLRSYNEQFF.

The CDR3 spells CASTMGAGYGYTF. The CDR3 DNA reads TGTGCCAGCACCATGGGAGCCGGATATGGCTACACCTTC. The rearrangement joins TRBV12-3 or TRBV12-4 to TRBJ1-2; D gene unclear. V shed 7 bases and J shed 5 bases, with 14 bases lying between them. There are 13 residues in the CDR3.

The chain joins TRBV11-2 to TRBJ2-3, with 10 bases matching TRBD2. CDR3 size: 16 residues. CDR1 and CDR2 from the germline V gene are SGHAT and FQNNGV. Trimming cost V 3 bases and J 2 bases; bases outside gene matches: 5. The CDR3 protein is CASSFQRGGPTDTQYF. The CDR3 coding sequence is TGTGCCAGCAGCTTTCAGCGGGGGGGCCCCACAGATACGCAGTATTTT.

This clone has just one count. The V gene is TRBV6-5, the J gene TRBJ1-6; the D gene is possibly TRBD1 (5 bases). Trimming took 2 bases from V and 8 from J, leaving 13 bases between them. This CDR3 has 15 amino acids. Per the germline V gene, CDR1 is MNHEY and CDR2 is SVGAGI. This CDR3 reads CASSYREGDHSPLHF. The DNA of the CDR3 is TGTGCCAGCAGTTACCGCGAAGGGGATCATTCACCCCTCCACTTT.

This chain uses TRBV7-2 with TRBJ1-6; D unclear. CDR1 and CDR2 from the germline V gene are SGHTA and FQGNSA. This CDR3 comprises 17 residues. The V end was cut by 1 base, the J end by 5 bases, with 15 bases between. CDR3 DNA: TGTGCCAGCAGCTTAGGCCCTGGGGTCACTAATAATTCACCCCTCCACTTT. It encodes CASSLGPGVTNNSPLHF.

This chain connects TRBV18 to TRBJ2-7; 14 bases align to TRBD2. Germline V CDR1 and CDR2: KGHSH, LQKENI. The V and J ends lost 3 bases and 2 bases, in that order; junction bases with no gene match: 6. This CDR3 has 17 residues. Here the CDR3 reads CASSPPGLAGAPYEQYF. In DNA, the CDR3 is TGTGCCAGCTCACCCCCGGGACTAGCGGGGGCCCCCTACGAGCAGTACTTC.